These 30 T cell receptor beta chains came from one sample sequenced in a study of T cell changes during pregnancy in multiple sclerosis. The method was immunoSEQ multiplex PCR; TCRdb's version includes in-frame clones alone and lacks a portion of them. The table records around 66,000 clones, 90% of them present only once. The sample was peripheral blood, taken in the first trimester of pregnancy. The receptors were sampled from a female donor in good health, enrolled as a control in a pregnancy study.

V usage is TRBV6-5 and J usage is TRBJ2-7; D not resolved. V lost 4 bases to trimming and J lost 2 bases, with 3 bases between them. The CDR3 loop spans 11 amino acids. From germline, CDR1 is MNHEY and CDR2 SVGAGI. This chain's CDR3 is CASSSTYEQYF. CDR3 DNA: TGTGCCAGCAGTTCTACCTACGAGCAGTACTTC.

The gene calls are TRBV7-2 and TRBJ2-5; D remains ambiguous. Trimming stripped 4 bases from V and 5 bases from J, with 8 bases between. From germline, CDR1 is SGHTA and CDR2 FQGNSA. This CDR3 is 12 amino acids long. CDR3 loop: CASSSPRETQYF. The CDR3 nucleotides are TGTGCCAGCAGCTCCCCGCGGGAGACCCAGTACTTC.

This rearrangement joins TRBV28 to TRBJ1-1; D is perhaps TRBD1 (5 bases). The CDR3 runs 13 residues. Deletions cut 7 bases from V and 1 base from J, with 10 bases between. Germline assignment: CDR1 MDHEN and CDR2 SYDVKM. The CDR3 DNA is TGTGCCAGCACCTGGGGGGGGAACACTGAAGCTTTCTTT. Translating gives CASTWGGNTEAFF.

The sample holds one count of this clone. This sequence joins TRBV4-2 and TRBJ2-1; D might be TRBD1 (5 bases). CDR1 is LGHNA and CDR2 is YNFKEQ in the germline V gene. V was pared by 0 bases and J by 2 bases, with 8 bases between. CDR3 length: 15 residues. The CDR3 loop reads CASSQDRQPYNEQFF. DNA for the CDR3: TGTGCCAGCAGCCAAGATAGACAGCCCTACAATGAGCAGTTCTTC.

The J gene is TRBJ2-3, the V gene TRBV6-4; 12 nucleotides agree with TRBD1. V gave up 2 bases and J gave up 1 base; unmatched junction bases: 10. CDR1 is MRHNA and CDR2 is SNTAGT in the germline V gene. There are 19 residues in the CDR3. CDR3 region: CASSDTGPGTGGRTDTQYF. The CDR3 region has the DNA TGTGCCAGCAGTGACACAGGTCCCGGGACAGGGGGCCGCACAGATACGCAGTATTTT.

The chain is built from TRBV27 and TRBJ2-3; the match to TRBD2 covers 9 bases. CDR1 is MNHEY, CDR2 SMNVEV, per germline (reference sequence). The CDR3 is made up of 16 amino acids. V gave up 6 bases and J gave up 0 bases; unmatched junction bases: 7. CDR3 DNA sequence: TGTGCCAGCAGACCTAGCGGGGTGATGAGCACAGATACGCAGTATTTT. It is translated as CASRPSGVMSTDTQYF.

The V call is TRBV18, the J call TRBJ2-3, with TRBD2 matching 16 bases. The CDR3 is made up of 18 amino acids. V shed 3 bases, J shed 1 base, and the junction held 4 bases outside the gene matches. CDR1 KGHSH and CDR2 LQKENI come from the germline V gene. DNA of the CDR3: TGTGCCAGCTCACCTGGGACTAGCGGGGGGGCCGGCACAGATACGCAGTATTTT. Residues: CASSPGTSGGAGTDTQYF.

The rearrangement uses TRBV2 and TRBJ2-7; the D gene is possibly TRBD1 (6 bases). The CDR3 sequence is 13 residues long. CDR1 and CDR2 from the germline V gene are SNHLY and FYNNEI. V gave up 7 bases and J gave up 0 bases, with 10 bases separating them. The CDR3 nucleotides are TGTGCCAGCAATTTGGACAGCTCCTACGAGCAGTACTTC. This sequence encodes CASNLDSSYEQYF. The full variable domain, completed using reference TRBV2 and TRBJ2-7, is EPEVTQTPSHQVTQMGQEVILRCVPISNHLYFYWYRQILGQKVEFLVSFYNNEISEKSEIFDDQFSVERPDGSNFTLKIRSTKLEDSAMYFCASNLDSSYEQYFGPGTRLTVT.

The chain carries TRBV11-2 and TRBJ2-7; D is perhaps TRBD2 (5 bases). Trimming took off 6 bases at V and 7 bases at J, with 10 bases between the two ends. The V gene's germline CDR1 is SGHAT and CDR2 FQNNGV. The CDR3 extends over 11 amino acids. This CDR3 reads CASRGRGEQYF. The CDR3 coding sequence is TGTGCCAGCAGGGGGAGAGGGGAGCAGTACTTC.

This rearrangement joins TRBV7-2 to TRBJ2-1; D gene ambiguous. V lost 5 bases, J lost 8 bases, and 10 bases lay in between. This CDR3 is built from 12 residues. The germline CDR1 and CDR2 sequences are SGHTA and FQGNSA. The CDR3 region has the DNA TGTGCCAGCAGCCTAAGAATGGATGAGCAGTTCTTC. Residues: CASSLRMDEQFF.

This rearrangement joins TRBV6-5 to TRBJ1-1; a possible D gene is TRBD1 (5 bases). Germline CDR1 MNHEY, CDR2 SVGAGI. The germline V and J ends were trimmed by 8 bases and 6 bases, with 19 bases remaining between them. CDR3 length: 14 residues. Written as DNA, the CDR3 is TGTGCCAGCGGCAGGGCAGGCATAGCCTCTGAAGCTTTCTTT. This sequence encodes CASGRAGIASEAFF.

J is TRBJ2-1 and V is TRBV14; TRBD2 might be the D (6 bases). Germline CDR1 reads SGHDN; CDR2 reads FVKESK. Trimming removed 1 base from V and 4 bases from J, with 17 bases in between. There are 17 residues in the CDR3. The CDR3 here is CASSQGLARKRYNEQFF. CDR3 bases: TGTGCCAGCAGCCAAGGGCTAGCGAGGAAAAGGTACAATGAGCAGTTCTTC.

The chain joins TRBV5-1 to TRBJ1-1, with TRBD1 identical over 8 bases. Germline values: CDR1 SGHRS, CDR2 YFSETQ. The CDR3 covers 14 residues. J gave up 11 bases and V 2 bases, and 11 bases lay outside the gene matches. The CDR3: CASSLGTGNPRAFF. CDR3 DNA sequence: TGCGCCAGCAGCTTAGGGACAGGTAACCCCAGGGCTTTCTTT.

The V gene is TRBV19, the J gene TRBJ2-5; 8 nucleotides agree with TRBD1. With 4 bases clipped from V and 5 bases from J, the junction kept 12 bases outside the gene matches. The V gene's germline CDR1 is LNHDA and CDR2 SQIVND (reference sequence). This CDR3 has 16 residues. CDR3 sequence reads: CASSTTNRGMRETQYF. CDR3 DNA sequence: TGTGCCAGTAGTACGACGAACAGGGGGATGAGGGAGACCCAGTACTTC.

This clone has only one observation. This chain connects TRBV6-5 to TRBJ1-5; no clear D. CDR1 is MNHEY and CDR2 is SVGAGI in the germline V gene. Trimming stripped 5 bases from V and 6 bases from J, with 17 bases between. The CDR3 extends over 15 amino acids. CDR3 nucleotide sequence: TGTGCCAGCAGTAAACTAACAGAGGGTGGTCAGCCCCAGCATTTT. Protein sequence: CASSKLTEGGQPQHF.

The chain combines TRBV11-3 with TRBJ2-7; D might be TRBD1 (6 bases). The CDR3 consists of 14 residues. Germline lookup yields CDR1 SGHNT and CDR2 YENEEA. V lost 4 bases to trimming and J lost 2 bases, with 12 bases between them. CDR3 in amino acids: CASSWDTRTYEQYF. The DNA for the CDR3 is TGTGCCAGCAGCTGGGACACACGTACCTACGAGCAGTACTTC.

This clone was counted once. This chain uses TRBV7-6 with TRBJ1-5; a weak D match, TRBD1 (5 bases). Trimming cost V 1 base and J 7 bases, with 23 bases left between them. Germline loops: CDR1 SGHVS, CDR2 FNYEAQ. This CDR3 is built from 18 residues. CDR3 DNA: TGTGCCAGCAGCTTAGGAGAAGTCAGGGAATCTAGGCGACAGCCCCAGCATTTT. It is translated as CASSLGEVRESRRQPQHF.

The chain couples TRBV27 to TRBJ1-1, with D perhaps matching TRBD1 (5 bases). Germline V gives CDR1 MNHEY, CDR2 SMNVEV (reference sequence). The V end was cut by 6 bases, the J end by 4 bases, with 15 bases between. CDR3 size: 14 residues. The CDR3 reads CASSISSGGTEAFF. CDR3 DNA: TGTGCCAGCAGCATCAGTTCCGGGGGCACTGAAGCTTTCTTT.

This CDR3 reads CASSLARGNQKQPQHF. CDR3 in DNA: TGTGCCAGCAGCTTAGCGCGAGGGAATCAAAAGCAGCCCCAGCATTTT. The chain joins TRBV7-8 to TRBJ1-5, with no clear D. The CDR3 is 16 amino acids. Trimming cost V 0 bases and J 7 bases, with 16 bases left between them. CDR1 and CDR2 (germline): SGHVS, FQNEAQ.

This sequence joins TRBV19 and TRBJ1-2; D is perhaps TRBD1 (6 bases). Germline assignment: CDR1 LNHDA and CDR2 SQIVND (reference sequence). V lost 5 bases to trimming and J lost 8 bases, with 21 bases between them. This CDR3 has 15 amino acids. This CDR3 reads CASSPTFIRGAGYTF. Written as DNA, the CDR3 is TGTGCCAGTAGTCCCACGTTTATCCGGGGGGCAGGCTACACCTTC.

The chain joins TRBV7-9 to TRBJ2-5, with a weak D call TRBD2 (6 bases). Germline V gene sequence: CDR1 SEHNR, CDR2 FQNEAQ (reference sequence). The CDR3 totals 17 residues. The V end lost 5 bases, the J end lost 5 bases, and 24 bases lay between the germline ends. The CDR3 sequence: CASSIQRLRPAGETQYF. The DNA of the CDR3 is TGTGCCAGCAGCATACAGCGACTGCGGCCTGCGGGGGAGACCCAGTACTTC.

This clone was counted only a few times. This rearrangement joins TRBV29-1 to TRBJ2-2; 11 nucleotides align to TRBD1. Per germline, CDR1 SQVTM and CDR2 ANQGSEA. The ends lost 4 bases at V and 0 bases at J; junction bases unmatched: 4. CDR3 size: 16 residues. The CDR3 sequence: CSVAQGQGANTGELFF. CDR3 in DNA: TGCAGCGTTGCCCAGGGACAGGGGGCGAACACCGGGGAGCTGTTTTTT.

The chain uses TRBV7-8 and TRBJ1-2, with TRBD1 as a possible D gene (6 bases). Germline lookup yields CDR1 SGHVS and CDR2 FQNEAQ. The CDR3 runs 13 residues. V dropped 1 base and J dropped 6 bases, with 9 bases sitting between them. Here the CDR3 reads CASSLESGDGYTF. The CDR3 region has the DNA TGTGCCAGCAGCTTAGAGTCAGGGGATGGCTACACCTTC.

This chain uses TRBV28 with TRBJ2-5; TRBD2 agrees at 7 bases. The CDR3 spans 13 residues. CDR1 and CDR2 (germline): MDHEN, SYDVKM. V lost 5 bases and J lost 1; bases outside the gene matches: 1. CDR3 region: CASSPSGQETQYF. CDR3 DNA: TGTGCCAGCAGTCCTAGCGGCCAAGAGACCCAGTACTTC.

V is TRBV7-2 and J is TRBJ1-2; TRBD1 might be the D (5 bases). V shed 0 bases and J shed 4 bases, with 6 bases lying between them. Germline CDR1 reads SGHTA; CDR2 reads FQGNSA. The CDR3 has 13 residues. The CDR3 protein is CASSLATVYGYTF. CDR3 bases: TGTGCCAGCAGCTTAGCGACAGTCTATGGCTACACCTTC.

The CDR3 nucleotides are TGTGCCAGCGGCCGGACAGGGGCCTATGGCTACACCTTC. Its protein is CASGRTGAYGYTF. The chain employs TRBV7-9 and TRBJ1-2; TRBD1 aligns across 9 bases. Unmatched junction bases numbered 5, after V lost 8 bases and J lost 4 bases. Germline V gives CDR1 SEHNR, CDR2 FQNEAQ (reference sequence). The CDR3 consists of 13 residues.

This clone appeared a single time. The chain links TRBV7-2 to TRBJ1-3, with 7 bases aligning to TRBD1. Germline CDR1 SGHTA, CDR2 FQGNSA. V was clipped by 5 bases and J by 2 bases; unmatched bases: 9. This CDR3 is built from 16 residues. CDR3 in amino acids: CASSLLGQLAGNTIYF. Here the CDR3 DNA reads TGTGCCAGCAGCCTATTGGGACAGTTGGCTGGAAACACCATATATTTT.

The rearrangement uses TRBV7-9 and TRBJ1-2, with 8 positions matching TRBD1. Germline-derived CDR1 and CDR2 are SEHNR and FQNEAQ (reference sequence). J lost 8 bases, V lost 5 bases, and 4 bases had no gene match. This CDR3 comprises 12 residues. As DNA, the CDR3 is TGTGCCAGCAGCGCCGACAGGGGAGGCTACACCTTC. Translation gives CASSADRGGYTF.

This clone was recorded only once. The chain carries TRBV5-4 and TRBJ1-2; D is ambiguous. The germline V gene encodes CDR1 SGHNT and CDR2 YYREEE (reference sequence). The CDR3 runs 15 residues. V shed 3 bases and J shed 5 bases, with 17 bases lying between them. The CDR3 DNA is TGTGCCAGCAGCTCGATCCGGGATCAGACTTATGGCTACACCTTC. This sequence encodes CASSSIRDQTYGYTF.

V usage is TRBV18 and J usage is TRBJ1-1; a weak D match, TRBD1 (5 bases). In germline, CDR1 is KGHSH, CDR2 LQKENI. This CDR3 comprises 16 residues. Deletions cut 1 base from V and 0 bases from J, with 12 bases between. This CDR3 is CASSPRRGGLNTEAFF. The CDR3 nucleotides read TGTGCCAGCTCACCACGGAGGGGCGGCTTGAACACTGAAGCTTTCTTT.